This entry is about one T cell receptor (beta chain). The antigen remains unidentified. This sample is part of a study of regulatory T cells in long-lasting Graves disease. Time point here: newly diagnosed GD, antithyroid drugs for less than 3 months. PBMCs provided the RNA from which the TCR library was made. Trimming left V 3 bases short and J 6 bases short, with 20 bases between. The length of the CDR3 is 16 residues. iRepertoire HTBI primers and Arm-PCR of CDR3 regions built TCR beta libraries. MiXCR was run by TCRdb on the multiplex PCR reads, yielding one entry per CDR3 protein. The data contain approximately 300,000 distinct CDR3 sequences, 15% to 20% of them singletons. The study's findings and limits: TCR diversity was lower in persistent Graves' patients (versus newly diagnosed ones). Persistent patients had more shared public clonotypes (roughly 2,500) than new patients (approximately 970). Persistent disease preferred TRBV28, TRBJ1-2 and TRBJ2-5.

The chain combines TRBV12-3 or TRBV12-4 with TRBJ1-1, with a tentative D call TRBD1 (5 bases). Source: peripheral blood mononuclear cells (PBMCs), taken at new diagnosis, from a patient treated with antithyroid drugs. This TCR was recovered from a female donor with Graves disease. The CDR3, as DNA: TGTGCCAGCAGTTTTGGCGGGGTAGGGGTAGGGGCTGAAGCTTTCTTT. Its protein product is CASSFGGVGVGAEAFF.